The 13 T cell receptor beta chains listed next were all sequenced from one sample in a study of blood T cell repertoires in COVID-19. The protocol was immunoSEQ multiplex PCR, while the TCRdb copy is restricted to in-frame clones and leaves out a portion. The data contain tens of thousands of clones, around 87% of them singletons. Sequencing used peripheral blood. The receptors come from a human donor in a cohort sampled during active COVID-19.

The gene calls are TRBV6-5 and TRBJ1-1; D may be TRBD1 (5 bases). The CDR3 length is 14 residues. The germline V gene encodes CDR1 MNHEY and CDR2 SVGAGI. V was pared by 4 bases and J by 10 bases, with 19 bases between. DNA for the CDR3: TGTGCCAGCAGTTTCACTAACCCAGGGCAGGGAGCTTTCTTT. Translation gives CASSFTNPGQGAFF.

The chain is built from TRBV12-3 or TRBV12-4 and TRBJ2-7; weak D call: TRBD2 (6 bases). The CDR3 has 13 residues. The V and J ends lost 6 bases and 0 bases respectively, with 9 bases between them. This chain's CDR3 is CASSPGLSYEQYF. The CDR3 nucleotides read TGTGCCAGCAGCCCGGGACTCTCCTACGAGCAGTACTTC.

V gene TRBV28 combines with J gene TRBJ2-7; no reliable D call. CDR3 length: 14 amino acids. The V end lost 5 bases, the J end lost 1 base, and 12 bases lay between the germline ends. Germline CDR1 is MDHEN and CDR2 is SYDVKM. The DNA for the CDR3 is TGTGCCAGCAGTGATCACCCAGCGTCCTACGAGCAGTACTTC. Amino acid sequence: CASSDHPASYEQYF.

J is TRBJ2-1 and V is TRBV5-5; TRBD2 agrees at 11 bases. The CDR3 totals 17 residues. After removal of 1 base from V and 8 bases from J, the junction contained 11 bases not matched to a gene. The germline CDR1 and CDR2 sequences are SGHKS and YYEKEE (reference sequence). The CDR3 DNA is TGTGCCAGCAGCTTGATATTGACTAGCGGGGTTCGCGATGAGCAGTTCTTC. It translates to CASSLILTSGVRDEQFF.

V gene TRBV9 combines with J gene TRBJ2-1, with 8 bases matching TRBD2. The CDR3 sequence is 15 residues long. With 0 bases clipped from V and 6 bases from J, the junction kept 5 bases outside the gene matches. CDR1 is SGDLS, CDR2 YYNGEE, per germline. The CDR3 sequence is CASSVAGGASNEQFF. For the CDR3, the DNA is TGTGCCAGCAGCGTAGCCGGGGGGGCAAGCAATGAGCAGTTCTTC.

The chain recombines TRBV4-2 with TRBJ2-7; 15 bases fit TRBD2. The CDR3 runs to 17 residues. Germline trimming cut 0 bases from V and 4 bases from J; bases unmatched to any gene: 4. Germline assignment: CDR1 LGHNA and CDR2 YNFKEQ. The CDR3 sequence is CASSQELGTSGGYEQYF. In DNA form, the CDR3 reads TGTGCCAGCAGCCAAGAGTTAGGGACTAGCGGGGGGTACGAGCAGTACTTC.

This chain links TRBV19 with TRBJ2-1; 12 nucleotides line up with TRBD2. Germline V gene lookup returns CDR1 LNHDA and CDR2 SQIVND (reference sequence). The V segment lost 4 bases and the J segment 0 bases; nucleotides outside the gene matches: 1. The CDR3 covers 16 residues. The CDR3 bases are TGTGCCAGTAGTAAACTAGCGGGGGGCTCCTACAATGAGCAGTTCTTC. This gives the protein CASSKLAGGSYNEQFF.

The chain is built from TRBV3-1 (or the pseudogene TRBV3-2) and TRBJ2-7, with 13 nucleotides matching TRBD2. Looked up from germline, CDR1 is LGHDT and CDR2 is YNNKEL (reference sequence). The ends lost 4 bases at V and 5 bases at J; junction bases unmatched: 5. The CDR3 covers 15 residues. The CDR3 DNA reads as TGTGCCAGCAGCCCCACTAGCGGGAGGGCTGACGAGCAGTACTTC. Encoded protein: CASSPTSGRADEQYF.

The table lists this clone with a few counts. J is TRBJ2-1 and V is TRBV20-1; tentatively, D is TRBD2 (6 bases). The CDR3 contains 11 residues. CDR1 DFQATT and CDR2 SNEGSKA come from the germline V gene (reference sequence). Trimming removed 4 bases from V and 9 bases from J, with 10 bases in between. In DNA form, the CDR3 reads TGCAGTGCTATAAGGGGAGGTGAGCAGTTCTTC. It translates to CSAIRGGEQFF.

The J gene is TRBJ2-1, the V gene TRBV6-5, with 9 bases matching TRBD2. The ends lost 5 bases at V and 4 bases at J; junction bases unmatched: 3. Germline V gives CDR1 MNHEY, CDR2 SVGAGI. There are 14 residues in the CDR3. Here the CDR3 DNA reads TGTGCCAGCAGTCGCGGGGGGGCTTACAATGAGCAGTTCTTC. Translation: CASSRGGAYNEQFF.

The chain is built from TRBV19 and TRBJ1-4; possible D gene TRBD1, 5 bases. The CDR3 covers 17 residues. V was pared by 9 bases and J by 1 base, with 21 bases between. CDR1 is LNHDA, CDR2 SQIVND, per germline (reference sequence). CDR3 bases: TGTGCCAGCCAAACCGGGGGAGGTTTGGGAACTAATGAAAAACTGTTTTTT. It yields the protein CASQTGGGLGTNEKLFF.

The chain carries TRBV11-3 and TRBJ2-2; maybe TRBD1 (5 bases). The CDR3 sequence is 17 residues long. Per the germline V gene, CDR1 is SGHNT and CDR2 is YENEEA. The V end lost 0 bases, the J end lost 5 bases, and 16 bases lay between the germline ends. The CDR3 loop is CASSLDRVGAETGELFF. In DNA form, the CDR3 reads TGTGCCAGCAGCTTAGACAGGGTAGGCGCGGAAACCGGGGAGCTGTTTTTT.

The chain carries TRBV6-1 and TRBJ1-2; D call uncertain. V lost 4 bases, J lost 5 bases, and 23 bases lay in between. Per the germline V gene, CDR1 is MNHNS and CDR2 is SASEGT. This CDR3 has 17 residues. In nucleotides, the CDR3 is TGTGCCAGCAGTGTTTGGGCAGCTGGTTCCACTGGGTATGGCTACACCTTC. Translated, it gives CASSVWAAGSTGYGYTF.